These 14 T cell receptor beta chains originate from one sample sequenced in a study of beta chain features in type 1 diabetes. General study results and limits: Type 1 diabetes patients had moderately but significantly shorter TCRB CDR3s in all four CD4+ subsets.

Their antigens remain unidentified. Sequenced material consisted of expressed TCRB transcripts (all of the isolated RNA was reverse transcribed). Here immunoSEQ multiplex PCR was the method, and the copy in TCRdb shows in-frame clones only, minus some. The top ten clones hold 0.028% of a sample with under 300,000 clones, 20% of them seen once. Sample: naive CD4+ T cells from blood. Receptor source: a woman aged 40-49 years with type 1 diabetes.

In nucleotides, the CDR3 is TGTGCCAGCAGCTTTGCTGAGCGGGGATTCTACAATGAGCAGTTCTTC. This translates into CASSFAERGFYNEQFF. The chain uses TRBV7-2 and TRBJ2-1; 7 nucleotides line up with TRBD2. Germline CDR1 and CDR2: SGHTA and FQGNSA. There are 16 residues in the CDR3. Trimming at V came to 3 bases and at J to 3 bases, leaving 8 bases not matched to a gene.

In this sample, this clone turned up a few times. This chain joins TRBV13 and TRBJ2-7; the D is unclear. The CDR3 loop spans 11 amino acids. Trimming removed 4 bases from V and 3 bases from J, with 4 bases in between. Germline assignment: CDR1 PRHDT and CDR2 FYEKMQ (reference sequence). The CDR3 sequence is CASSSSYEQYF. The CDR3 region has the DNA TGTGCCAGCAGCTCTAGCTACGAGCAGTACTTC.

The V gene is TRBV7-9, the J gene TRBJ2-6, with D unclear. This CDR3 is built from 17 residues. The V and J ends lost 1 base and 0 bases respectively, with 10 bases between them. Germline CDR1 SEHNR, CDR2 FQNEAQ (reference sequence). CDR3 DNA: TGTGCCAGCAGCTTAGAGTGGGCGAGCTCTGGGGCCAACGTCCTGACTTTC. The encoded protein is CASSLEWASSGANVLTF.

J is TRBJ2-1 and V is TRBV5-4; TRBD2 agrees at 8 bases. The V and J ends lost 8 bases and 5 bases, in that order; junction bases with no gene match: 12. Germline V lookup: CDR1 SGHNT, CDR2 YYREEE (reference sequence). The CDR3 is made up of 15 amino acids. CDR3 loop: CASRLGTRTNNEQFF. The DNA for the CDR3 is TGTGCCAGTCGCCTCGGGACTAGGACGAACAATGAGCAGTTCTTC.

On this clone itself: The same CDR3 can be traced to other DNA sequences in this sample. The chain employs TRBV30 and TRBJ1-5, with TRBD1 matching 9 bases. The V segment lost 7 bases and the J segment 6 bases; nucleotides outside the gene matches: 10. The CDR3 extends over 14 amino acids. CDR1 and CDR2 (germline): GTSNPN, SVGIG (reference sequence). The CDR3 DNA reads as TGTGCCTTTACGCCGGACAGGGGAGGTCAGCCCCAGCATTTT. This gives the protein CAFTPDRGGQPQHF.

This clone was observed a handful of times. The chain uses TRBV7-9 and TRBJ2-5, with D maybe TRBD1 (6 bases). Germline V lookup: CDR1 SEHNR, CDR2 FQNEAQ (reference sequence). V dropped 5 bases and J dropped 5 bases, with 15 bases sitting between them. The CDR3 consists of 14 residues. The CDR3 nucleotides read TGTGCCAGCAGCACGCAGGGGAGTGGGGAGACCCAGTACTTC. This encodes CASSTQGSGETQYF.

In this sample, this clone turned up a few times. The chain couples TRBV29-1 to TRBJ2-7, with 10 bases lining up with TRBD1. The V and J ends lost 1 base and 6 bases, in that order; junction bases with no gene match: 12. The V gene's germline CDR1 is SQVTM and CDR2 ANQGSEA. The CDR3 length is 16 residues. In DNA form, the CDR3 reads TGCAGCGTTGAAGGTCTACCCGGGACAGGGGTCCGCGAGCAGTACTTC. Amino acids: CSVEGLPGTGVREQYF.

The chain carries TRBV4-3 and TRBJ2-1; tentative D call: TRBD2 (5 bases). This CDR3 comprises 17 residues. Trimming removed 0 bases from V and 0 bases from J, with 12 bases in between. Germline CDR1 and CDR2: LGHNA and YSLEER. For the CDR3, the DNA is TGCGCCAGCAGCCAAGAACGGGGATCGAGCTCCTACAATGAGCAGTTCTTC. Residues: CASSQERGSSSYNEQFF.

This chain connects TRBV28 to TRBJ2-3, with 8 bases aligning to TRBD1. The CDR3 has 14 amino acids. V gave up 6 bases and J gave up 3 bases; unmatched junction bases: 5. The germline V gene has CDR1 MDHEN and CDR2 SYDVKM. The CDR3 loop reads CASRTTGETDTQYF. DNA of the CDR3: TGTGCCAGCAGGACGACAGGGGAAACAGATACGCAGTATTTT.

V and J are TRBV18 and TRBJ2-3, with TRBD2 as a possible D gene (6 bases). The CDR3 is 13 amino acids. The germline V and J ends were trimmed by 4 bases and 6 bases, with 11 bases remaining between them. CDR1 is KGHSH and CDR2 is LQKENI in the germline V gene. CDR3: CASSRPSEDTQYF. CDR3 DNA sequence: TGTGCCAGCTCACGCCCTAGCGAGGATACGCAGTATTTT.

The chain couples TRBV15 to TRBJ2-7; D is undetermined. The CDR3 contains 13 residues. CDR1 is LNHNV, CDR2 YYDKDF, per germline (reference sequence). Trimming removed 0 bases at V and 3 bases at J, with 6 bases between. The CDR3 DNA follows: TGTGCCACCAGCAGAGATCCCGGCTACGAGCAGTACTTC. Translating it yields CATSRDPGYEQYF.

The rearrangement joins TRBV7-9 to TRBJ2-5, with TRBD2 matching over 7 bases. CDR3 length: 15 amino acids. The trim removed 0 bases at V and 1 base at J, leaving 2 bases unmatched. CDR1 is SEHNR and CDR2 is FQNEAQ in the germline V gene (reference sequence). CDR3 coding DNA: TGTGCCAGCAGCTTAGCCCTAGCGGTCCAAGAGACCCAGTACTTC. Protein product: CASSLALAVQETQYF.

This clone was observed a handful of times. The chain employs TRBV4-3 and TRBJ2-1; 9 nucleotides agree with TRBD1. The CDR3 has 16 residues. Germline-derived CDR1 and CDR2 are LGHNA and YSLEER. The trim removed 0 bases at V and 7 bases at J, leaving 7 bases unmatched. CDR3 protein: CASSQEGGQGGNEQFF. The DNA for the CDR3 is TGCGCCAGCAGCCAAGAAGGGGGACAGGGAGGTAATGAGCAGTTCTTC.

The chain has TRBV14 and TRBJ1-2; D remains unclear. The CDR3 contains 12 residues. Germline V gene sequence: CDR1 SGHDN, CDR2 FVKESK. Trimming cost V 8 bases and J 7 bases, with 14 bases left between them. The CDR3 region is CASGGSGFGYTF. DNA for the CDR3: TGTGCCAGCGGAGGGTCGGGGTTTGGCTACACCTTC.